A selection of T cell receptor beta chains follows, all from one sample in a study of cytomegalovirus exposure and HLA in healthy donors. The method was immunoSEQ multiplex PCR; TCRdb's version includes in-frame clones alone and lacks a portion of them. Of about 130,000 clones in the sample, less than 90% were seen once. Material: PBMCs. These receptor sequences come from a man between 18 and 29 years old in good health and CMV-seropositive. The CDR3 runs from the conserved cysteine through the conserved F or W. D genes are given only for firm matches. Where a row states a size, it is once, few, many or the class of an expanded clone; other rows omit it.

CDR3 protein: CASSPSGGSTYEQYF
CDR3 DNA: TGTGCCAGCAGCCCCAGTGGCGGGAGTACCTACGAGCAGTACTTC
V gene: TRBV9
D gene: TRBD2
J gene: TRBJ2-7
clone size: NA

CDR3 protein: CASSYTRAFGEQYF
CDR3 DNA: TGTGCCAGCAGTTACACGCGGGCCTTCGGGGAGCAGTACTTC
V gene: TRBV6-5
D gene: NA
J gene: TRBJ2-7
clone size: NA

CDR3 protein: CASSYHDEQYF
CDR3 DNA: TGTGCCAGCAGCTACCACGACGAGCAGTACTTC
V gene: TRBV27
D gene: NA
J gene: TRBJ2-7
clone size: NA

CDR3 protein: CASSGPPAQDEQFF
CDR3 DNA: TGTGCCAGCAGTGGGCCCCCCGCCCAGGATGAGCAGTTCTTC
V gene: TRBV25-1
D gene: NA
J gene: TRBJ2-1
clone size: NA

CDR3 protein: CASSAYGYTF
CDR3 DNA: TGTGCCAGCAGTGCGTATGGCTACACCTTC
V gene: TRBV2
D gene: NA
J gene: TRBJ1-2
clone size: NA

CDR3 protein: CASSRQGATHTDTQYF
CDR3 DNA: TGTGCCAGCTCACGACAGGGGGCTACCCACACAGATACGCAGTATTTT
V gene: TRBV18
D gene: TRBD1
J gene: TRBJ2-3
clone size: few

CDR3 protein: CASSYMGGGVNEQFF
CDR3 DNA: TGTGCCAGCAGTTACATGGGCGGGGGAGTAAATGAGCAGTTCTTC
V gene: TRBV6-6
D gene: TRBD2
J gene: TRBJ2-1
clone size: NA

CDR3 protein: CASSLVWGLAGGGSETQYF
CDR3 DNA: TGTGCCAGCAGCTTAGTTTGGGGACTAGCGGGGGGGGGTTCGGAGACCCAGTACTTC
V gene: TRBV7-2
D gene: TRBD2
J gene: TRBJ2-5
clone size: NA

CDR3 protein: CASSLGAGETQYF
CDR3 DNA: TGTGCCAGCAGCTTGGGCGCGGGAGAGACCCAGTACTTC
V gene: TRBV7-2
D gene: NA
J gene: TRBJ2-5
clone size: NA

CDR3 protein: CASSQYRGINTEAFF
CDR3 DNA: TGCGCCAGCAGTCAATACAGGGGGATAAACACTGAAGCTTTCTTT
V gene: TRBV23-1
D gene: TRBD1
J gene: TRBJ1-1
clone size: NA

CDR3 protein: CASTGAGGRNEQFF
CDR3 DNA: TGTGCCAGCACAGGGGCGGGGGGTCGCAATGAGCAGTTCTTC
V gene: TRBV2
D gene: TRBD2
J gene: TRBJ2-1
clone size: NA

CDR3 protein: CASSSPGSNYGYTF
CDR3 DNA: TGTGCCAGCAGCTCCCCGGGTTCTAACTATGGCTACACCTTC
V gene: TRBV5-6
D gene: NA
J gene: TRBJ1-2
clone size: NA

CDR3 protein: CASSLDEGALPDTQYF
CDR3 DNA: TGCGCCAGCAGCTTGGATGAGGGGGCGCTTCCAGATACGCAGTATTTT
V gene: TRBV5-1
D gene: TRBD1
J gene: TRBJ2-3
clone size: NA

CDR3 protein: CASSYGRTNNEQYF
CDR3 DNA: TGTGCCAGCAGTTACGGTCGGACAAACAACGAGCAGTACTTC
V gene: TRBV6-5
D gene: NA
J gene: TRBJ2-7
clone size: NA

CDR3 protein: CASRDRGYEQYF
CDR3 DNA: TGTGCCAGCCGGGACAGGGGTTACGAGCAGTACTTC
V gene: TRBV19
D gene: TRBD1
J gene: TRBJ2-7
clone size: NA

CDR3 protein: CASSYRGGTDTQYF
CDR3 DNA: TGTGCCAGCAGTTACCGCGGGGGCACAGATACGCAGTATTTT
V gene: TRBV6-5
D gene: NA
J gene: TRBJ2-3
clone size: NA

CDR3 protein: CASMGGETQYF
CDR3 DNA: TGCGCCAGCATGGGAGGGGAGACCCAGTACTTC
V gene: TRBV10-2
D gene: TRBD2
J gene: TRBJ2-5
clone size: once

CDR3 protein: CASSEAFWAEEAFF
CDR3 DNA: TGTGCCAGCAGTGAAGCTTTTTGGGCTGAAGAAGCTTTCTTT
V gene: TRBV6-1
D gene: NA
J gene: TRBJ1-1
clone size: few

CDR3 protein: CASSEGQGSNQPQHF
CDR3 DNA: TGTGCCAGCTCAGAGGGACAGGGTAGCAATCAGCCCCAGCATTTT
V gene: TRBV18
D gene: TRBD1
J gene: TRBJ1-5
clone size: NA

CDR3 protein: CSLKQVMNTEAFF
CDR3 DNA: TGCAGCCTCAAGCAGGTCATGAACACTGAAGCTTTCTTT
V gene: TRBV29-1
D gene: NA
J gene: TRBJ1-1
clone size: NA

CDR3 protein: CASRGLAGNTDTQYF
CDR3 DNA: TGTGCCAGCAGGGGACTAGCGGGGAATACAGATACGCAGTATTTT
V gene: TRBV6-1
D gene: TRBD2
J gene: TRBJ2-3
clone size: few

CDR3 protein: CASSWRDGQSTDTQYF
CDR3 DNA: TGCGCCAGCAGCTGGAGGGACGGCCAAAGCACAGATACGCAGTATTTT
V gene: TRBV5-1
D gene: NA
J gene: TRBJ2-3
clone size: NA

CDR3 protein: CASSIGNRGHF
CDR3 DNA: TGTGCCAGTAGTATAGGAAACCGGGGGCATTTT
V gene: TRBV19
D gene: NA
J gene: TRBJ1-5
clone size: NA

CDR3 protein: CATSRLHRDWAQDTQYF
CDR3 DNA: TGTGCCACCAGCAGACTCCACCGGGACTGGGCACAAGATACGCAGTATTTT
V gene: TRBV15
D gene: NA
J gene: TRBJ2-3
clone size: NA

CDR3 protein: CSSSPGVTEAFF
CDR3 DNA: TGTTCCAGCAGCCCAGGGGTCACTGAAGCTTTCTTT
V gene: TRBV7-9
D gene: NA
J gene: TRBJ1-1
clone size: once

CDR3 protein: CASSLTGSSYNEQFF
CDR3 DNA: TGTGCCAGCTCCCTCACGGGGAGCTCCTACAATGAGCAGTTCTTC
V gene: TRBV9
D gene: NA
J gene: TRBJ2-1
clone size: NA

CDR3 protein: CASNPDTRSSGANVLTF
CDR3 DNA: TGTGCCAGCAATCCAGACACCCGTAGCTCTGGGGCCAACGTCCTGACTTTC
V gene: TRBV7-8
D gene: NA
J gene: TRBJ2-6
clone size: NA

CDR3 protein: CASSLLKGGVAEQYF
CDR3 DNA: TGTGCCAGCAGTTTATTAAAGGGGGGGGTTGCCGAGCAGTACTTC
V gene: TRBV28
D gene: NA
J gene: TRBJ2-7
clone size: NA

CDR3 protein: CASTPQAHYEQYF
CDR3 DNA: TGTGCCAGCACCCCACAGGCCCACTACGAGCAGTACTTC
V gene: TRBV6-1
D gene: NA
J gene: TRBJ2-7
clone size: NA

CDR3 protein: CAISEDSQETQYF
CDR3 DNA: TGTGCCATCAGTGAGGACAGCCAAGAGACCCAGTACTTC
V gene: TRBV10-3
D gene: NA
J gene: TRBJ2-5
clone size: NA

CDR3 protein: CASSQGTRSGGYTF
CDR3 DNA: TGTGCCAGCAGCCAAGGGACACGATCTGGGGGCTACACCTTC
V gene: TRBV4-2
D gene: NA
J gene: TRBJ1-2
clone size: NA

CDR3 protein: CASSPGGLSYNEQFF
CDR3 DNA: TGTGCCAGCAGCCCCGGGGGGCTCTCCTACAATGAGCAGTTCTTC
V gene: TRBV5-6
D gene: NA
J gene: TRBJ2-1
clone size: once

CDR3 protein: CASSAGQGPNQPQHF
CDR3 DNA: TGTGCCAGCAGCGCCGGACAGGGTCCGAATCAGCCCCAGCATTTT
V gene: TRBV11-2
D gene: TRBD1
J gene: TRBJ1-5
clone size: NA

CDR3 protein: CASRRGTQDPPRYGYTF
CDR3 DNA: TGTGCCAGTAGGAGGGGGACACAAGACCCCCCGCGGTACGGCTACACCTTC
V gene: TRBV19
D gene: NA
J gene: TRBJ1-2
clone size: once

CDR3 protein: CASSGILDPYQETQYF
CDR3 DNA: TGTGCCAGCAGTGGGATACTAGACCCGTACCAAGAGACCCAGTACTTC
V gene: TRBV2
D gene: NA
J gene: TRBJ2-5
clone size: NA

CDR3 protein: CASGGSVNTEAFF
CDR3 DNA: TGTGCCAGCGGTGGCTCAGTCAACACTGAAGCTTTCTTT
V gene: TRBV6-5
D gene: NA
J gene: TRBJ1-1
clone size: NA

CDR3 protein: CSVMEGPNTEAFF
CDR3 DNA: TGCAGCGTAATGGAGGGACCGAACACTGAAGCTTTCTTT
V gene: TRBV29-1
D gene: NA
J gene: TRBJ1-1
clone size: once

CDR3 protein: CASSSRLAGVNEQFF
CDR3 DNA: TGTGCCAGCAGCTCAAGACTAGCGGGGGTGAATGAGCAGTTCTTC
V gene: TRBV7-9
D gene: TRBD2
J gene: TRBJ2-1
clone size: NA

CDR3 protein: CASILWRGGSGTQYF
CDR3 DNA: TGTGCCAGCATCCTCTGGCGGGGGGGTTCAGGTACGCAGTATTTT
V gene: TRBV6-4
D gene: TRBD2
J gene: TRBJ2-3
clone size: NA

CDR3 protein: CASSYAPTGRDSPLHF
CDR3 DNA: TGTGCCAGCAGTTACGCCCCGACAGGACGGGATTCACCCCTCCACTTT
V gene: TRBV6-5
D gene: NA
J gene: TRBJ1-6
clone size: few

CDR3 protein: CAWSVRERGGADTQYF
CDR3 DNA: TGTGCCTGGAGTGTACGTGAGCGGGGGGGCGCAGATACGCAGTATTTT
V gene: TRBV30
D gene: TRBD2
J gene: TRBJ2-3
clone size: once

CDR3 protein: CSVRDNFHNEKLFF
CDR3 DNA: TGCAGCGTCCGGGACAACTTTCATAATGAGAAACTGTTTTTT
V gene: TRBV29-1
D gene: NA
J gene: TRBJ1-4
clone size: NA

CDR3 protein: CASGPSGTGINQPQHF
CDR3 DNA: TGTGCTAGTGGTCCTTCTGGGACAGGGATAAATCAGCCCCAGCATTTT
V gene: TRBV12-5
D gene: TRBD1
J gene: TRBJ1-5
clone size: NA

CDR3 protein: CASSEGPGTEAFF
CDR3 DNA: TGTGCCAGCAGTGAAGGCCCGGGAACTGAAGCTTTCTTT
V gene: TRBV6-1
D gene: NA
J gene: TRBJ1-1
clone size: few

CDR3 protein: CASSQNGGYGYTF
CDR3 DNA: TGCGCCAGCAGCCAAAACGGTGGCTATGGCTACACCTTC
V gene: TRBV4-1
D gene: NA
J gene: TRBJ1-2
clone size: NA

CDR3 protein: CASSLARGVEAFF
CDR3 DNA: TGTGCCAGCAGCTTGGCAAGGGGCGTTGAAGCTTTCTTT
V gene: TRBV5-5
D gene: NA
J gene: TRBJ1-1
clone size: NA

CDR3 protein: CASGLGRQGYDGYTF
CDR3 DNA: TGTGCCAGCGGCTTAGGTCGACAGGGGTATGATGGCTACACCTTC
V gene: TRBV7-6
D gene: TRBD1
J gene: TRBJ1-2
clone size: NA

CDR3 protein: CASSYIRGGYEQYF
CDR3 DNA: TGTGCCAGCAGTTACATCCGGGGAGGCTACGAGCAGTACTTC
V gene: TRBV6-6
D gene: NA
J gene: TRBJ2-7
clone size: NA

CDR3 protein: CASSRTSAGTGELFF
CDR3 DNA: TGTGCCAGCAGTAGAACTAGCGCGGGCACCGGGGAGCTGTTTTTT
V gene: TRBV6-5
D gene: TRBD2
J gene: TRBJ2-2
clone size: few

CDR3 protein: CASSFGLPDNEKLFF
CDR3 DNA: TGTGCCAGCAGCTTCGGACTGCCTGATAATGAAAAACTGTTTTTT
V gene: TRBV5-4
D gene: NA
J gene: TRBJ1-4
clone size: NA

CDR3 protein: CASSPPGQANYEQYF
CDR3 DNA: TGTGCCAGCAGCCCACCGGGACAGGCTAACTACGAGCAGTACTTC
V gene: TRBV2
D gene: TRBD1
J gene: TRBJ2-7
clone size: NA

CDR3 protein: CASGASGRDSRNTIYF
CDR3 DNA: TGTGCCAGCGGAGCTTCTGGCCGGGACAGTCGAAACACCATATATTTT
V gene: TRBV9
D gene: TRBD1
J gene: TRBJ1-3
clone size: NA

CDR3 protein: CASSPPGSGDTQYF
CDR3 DNA: TGTGCCAGTAGTCCACCGGGCTCGGGGGATACGCAGTATTTT
V gene: TRBV19
D gene: NA
J gene: TRBJ2-3
clone size: NA